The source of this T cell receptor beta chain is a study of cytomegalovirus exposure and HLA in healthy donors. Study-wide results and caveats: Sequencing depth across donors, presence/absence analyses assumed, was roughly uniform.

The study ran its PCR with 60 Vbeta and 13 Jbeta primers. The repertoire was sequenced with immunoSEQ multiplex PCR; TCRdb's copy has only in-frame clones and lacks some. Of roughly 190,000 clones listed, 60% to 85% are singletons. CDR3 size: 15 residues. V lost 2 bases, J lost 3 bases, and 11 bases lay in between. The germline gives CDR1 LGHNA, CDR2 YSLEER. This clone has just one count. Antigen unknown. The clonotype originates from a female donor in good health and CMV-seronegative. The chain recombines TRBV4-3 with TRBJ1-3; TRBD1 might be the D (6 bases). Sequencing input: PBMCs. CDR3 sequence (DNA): TGCGCCAGCAGCCAACGCAGGGGCGGTGGAAACACCATATATTTT. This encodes CASSQRRGGGNTIYF.